What follows are 2 T cell receptor beta chains derived from one specimen sequenced in a study of T cells in lung cancer brain metastases. The protocol was immunoSEQ multiplex PCR, while the TCRdb copy is restricted to in-frame clones and leaves out a portion. Of 3,000 to 4,000 clones detected, around 90% appear once; the ten largest clones hold around 3%. The sample consisted of tumor tissue from the primary lung tumor. All receptors derive from a man between 65 and 85 years old with non-small cell lung cancer.

The J gene is TRBJ2-1, the V gene TRBV7-2; 7 bases align to TRBD2. The CDR3 consists of 14 residues. The germline gives CDR1 SGHTA, CDR2 FQGNSA. The J segment lost 10 bases and the V segment lost 5 bases, leaving 11 bases of the junction unmatched. In DNA, the CDR3 is TGTGCCAGCAGCCCTGTGAGGACTAGGAAGGAGCAGTTCTTC. Protein: CASSPVRTRKEQFF.

This sequence joins TRBV5-1 and TRBJ2-1; D remains unclear. The CDR3 has 13 residues. The germline V gene encodes CDR1 SGHRS and CDR2 YFSETQ. V was clipped by 0 bases and J by 6 bases, with 7 bases between them. This CDR3 is CASSLANGNEQFF. The CDR3 DNA is TGCGCCAGCAGCTTGGCGAATGGCAATGAGCAGTTCTTC.